This T cell receptor (beta chain) stems from a study of response to subunit inactivated influenza vaccine. J was trimmed by 16 bases and V by 7 bases; bases with no gene match: 11. The CDR3 contains 12 residues. CDR1 is SGHRS and CDR2 is YFSETQ in the germline V gene. TCRdb analysed the RT-PCR reads with MiXCR anew, one entry per CDR3 protein. The data contain 400,000 to 650,000 distinct CDR3 sequences, approximately 7.2% of them singletons. On this clonotype itself: Its antigen is as yet unknown.

Overall study findings and caveats: Authors suggested each seasonal influenza vaccination recruits few new T cells.

This clonotype originated in a man aged 50 to 69 who received an inactivated influenza vaccine. J is TRBJ2-1 and V is TRBV5-1, with 10 bases fitting TRBD2. Sequences were derived from PBMCs from blood, sampled less than 30 months after vaccination. The CDR3 is CASSTSGSFGFF. CDR3 in DNA: TGCGCCAGCTCGACTAGCGGGTCCTTCGGATTCTTC. The full variable domain, completed using reference TRBV5-1 and TRBJ2-1, is KAGVTQTPRYLIKTRGQQVTLSCSPISGHRSVSWYQQTPGQGLQFLFEYFSETQRNKGNFPGRFSGRQFSNSRSEMNVSTLELGDSALYLCASSTSGSFGFFGPGTRLTVL.